Listed below are T cell receptor beta chains from one sample, sequenced in a study of blood T cell repertoires in COVID-19. Some clones are missing from TCRdb's copy, which holds only in-frame ones; the method was immunoSEQ multiplex PCR. The repertoire includes 230,000 or so clones, roughly 79% of them detected once, and around 7.5% sits in the top ten. Sequenced material: peripheral blood. All receptors derive from a woman older than 75 with COVID-19, enrolled during active disease. Each CDR3 is given with its conserved first and last residue. The D gene is left open where the match is weak. Where a row states a size, it is once, few, many or the class of an expanded clone; other rows omit it.

j_call v_call cdr3_length clone_size d_call cdr3_aa cdr3_nt
TRBJ2-2 TRBV5-1 16 - TRBD2 CASSPIGGGYTGELFF TGCGCCAGCAGCCCCATCGGGGGGGGCTACACCGGGGAGCTGTTTTTT
TRBJ1-6 TRBV28 12 - - CASSWGRSPLHF TGTGCCAGCAGTTGGGGGCGTTCACCCCTCCACTTT
TRBJ1-2 TRBV6-5 13 - - CASHLAEYYGYTF TGTGCCAGCCACCTCGCGGAGTACTATGGCTACACCTTC
TRBJ1-2 TRBV2 14 - TRBD1 CARDPTGTGEGYTF TGTGCCCGTGACCCTACGGGGACAGGGGAGGGTTACACCTTC
TRBJ1-4 TRBV28 18 - - CASSLPLGGRRVNEKLFF TGTGCCAGCAGTTTACCCCTTGGGGGGAGGCGGGTTAATGAAAAACTGTTTTTT
TRBJ2-5 TRBV7-2 16 - - CASSFRHRLWQETQYF TGTGCCAGCAGCTTTCGACACAGGTTATGGCAAGAGACCCAGTACTTC
TRBJ1-6 TRBV19 17 few - CASSINGVQVGDSPLHF TGTGCCAGTAGTATTAATGGGGTTCAAGTCGGGGATTCACCCCTCCACTTT
TRBJ1-1 TRBV12-5 12 - - CASGTGQTEAFF TGTGCTAGTGGAACCGGACAGACTGAAGCTTTCTTT
TRBJ1-1 TRBV27 15 - - CASSLLGRENTEAFF TGTGCCAGCAGTTTATTGGGCAGGGAGAACACTGAAGCTTTCTTT
TRBJ2-3 TRBV3-1/TRBV3-2 12 few - CASSQGADTQYF TGTGCCAGCAGCCAAGGGGCGGATACGCAGTATTTT
TRBJ2-7 TRBV4-3 15 once - CASSQGSGSSYEQYF TGCGCCAGCAGCCAAGGAAGCGGTAGCTCCTACGAGCAGTACTTC
TRBJ2-2 TRBV5-1 13 - - CASSTQGKVSMFF TGCGCCAGCAGCACACAGGGAAAGGTCTCGATGTTTTTT
TRBJ1-1 TRBV7-3 13 - - CASSWTVNTEAFF TGTGCCAGCAGCTGGACAGTGAACACTGAAGCTTTCTTT
TRBJ1-1 TRBV28 13 - - CAVPRLGSTEAFF TGTGCCGTCCCAAGGCTGGGGAGCACTGAAGCTTTCTTT
TRBJ1-5 TRBV6-1 13 - - CASSEGWRQPQHF TGTGCCAGCAGTGAGGGTTGGAGGCAGCCCCAGCATTTT
TRBJ1-6 TRBV6-5 15 - - CASREGSSYNSPLHF TGTGCCAGCAGGGAGGGCAGCTCCTATAATTCACCCCTCCACTTT
TRBJ1-5 TRBV5-6 14 - - CASSSRGSNQPQHF TGTGCCAGCAGCAGCAGGGGTAGCAATCAGCCCCAGCATTTT
TRBJ1-1 TRBV5-1 16 - - CASSLANRFVNTEAFF TGCGCCAGCAGCTTGGCCAACAGGTTTGTGAACACTGAAGCTTTCTTT
TRBJ2-7 TRBV6-6 14 few TRBD1 CASRLPQGADEQYF TGTGCCAGCAGGCTCCCTCAGGGGGCGGACGAGCAGTACTTC
TRBJ2-1 TRBV24-1 17 - TRBD2 CATSDGLSGRGRNEQFF TGTGCCACCAGTGATGGGCTAAGCGGGAGAGGTAGAAATGAGCAGTTCTTC
TRBJ1-1 TRBV7-9 12 few - CASSLRGGQAFF TGTGCCAGCAGCTTAAGGGGGGGACAAGCTTTCTTT
TRBJ2-5 TRBV19 15 - - CASSSPAGYQETQYF TGTGCCAGTAGTAGCCCAGCGGGCTACCAAGAGACCCAGTACTTC
TRBJ2-1 TRBV6-2/TRBV6-3 13 - - CASSPTRLNEQFF TGTGCCAGCAGCCCCACTCGACTGAATGAGCAGTTCTTC
TRBJ1-6 TRBV18 15 - - CASSPGYGGHSPLHF TGTGCCAGCTCACCGGGGTACGGGGGGCACTCACCCCTCCACTTT
TRBJ2-5 TRBV19 13 - - CASSGDYQETQYF TGTGCCAGTAGTGGTGACTACCAAGAGACCCAGTACTTC
TRBJ1-5 TRBV6-5 15 - TRBD1 CASSYTTGPNQPQHF TGTGCCAGCAGTTACACGACAGGGCCTAATCAGCCCCAGCATTTT
TRBJ1-1 TRBV30 15 once - CAWTPRYGVFTEAFF TGTGCCTGGACCCCTAGGTACGGAGTTTTCACTGAAGCTTTCTTT
TRBJ1-5 TRBV6-2/TRBV6-3 16 - TRBD1 CASSSAGQAINQPQHF TGTGCCAGCAGTTCTGCCGGACAGGCCATCAATCAGCCCCAGCATTTT
TRBJ1-4 TRBV12-3/TRBV12-4 13 - - CASSLGSGEKLFF TGTGCCAGCAGTTTAGGGTCGGGTGAAAAACTGTTTTTT
TRBJ1-2 TRBV7-2 14 - TRBD1 CASSLNRGIYGYTF TGTGCCAGCAGCTTAAACAGGGGAATCTATGGCTACACCTTC
TRBJ2-2 TRBV27 11 - - CASSRSGELFF TGTGCCAGCAGTCGTTCCGGGGAGCTGTTTTTT
TRBJ1-3 TRBV19 13 few - CASSIRDGNTIYF TGTGCCAGTAGTATTCGGGATGGAAACACCATATATTTT
TRBJ2-1 TRBV30 19 - - CAWSDLRRAAGGSYNEQFF TGTGCCTGGAGTGACCTCCGCCGGGCCGCAGGGGGGTCCTACAATGAGCAGTTCTTC